A selection of T cell receptor beta chains follows, all from one sample in a study of blood T cell repertoires in COVID-19. Sequencing was performed with immunoSEQ multiplex PCR; in TCRdb, only in-frame clones are kept and a portion is missing. Of 200,000 to 250,000 clones listed, over 75% were seen once; the top ten hold roughly 3.7%. The material sequenced was PBMCs or T cells enriched from blood (not recorded which). The receptors derive from a woman between 25 and 40 years old who had been exposed to COVID-19. The CDR3 runs from the conserved cysteine through the conserved F or W. D genes are given only for firm matches. Not all rows give a size; the values are once, few, many and, for expanded clones, a class.

clone size,J gene,D gene,V gene,CDR3 protein,CDR3 DNA
NA,TRBJ1-2,NA,TRBV5-6,CASSLISGQGFYGYTF,TGTGCCAGCAGCTTGATTTCCGGGCAGGGATTCTATGGCTACACCTTC
NA,TRBJ1-5,TRBD1,TRBV28,CATGQGLSNQPQHF,TGTGCCACGGGACAGGGCTTGAGCAATCAGCCCCAGCATTTT
NA,TRBJ2-3,NA,TRBV7-3,CASSLRGPTDTQYF,TGTGCCAGCAGCTTAAGGGGGCCCACAGATACGCAGTATTTT
NA,TRBJ1-3,NA,TRBV30,CAWSWLPPGSSRDTIYF,TGTGCCTGGAGCTGGCTGCCCCCGGGTTCCTCCCGGGACACCATATATTTT
NA,TRBJ1-2,TRBD1,TRBV15,CATSSDRVGYEGYTF,TGTGCCACCAGCAGTGACAGGGTGGGATACGAGGGCTACACCTTC
NA,TRBJ1-1,NA,TRBV28,CASRYVNTEAFF,TGTGCCAGCAGATATGTGAACACTGAAGCTTTCTTT
NA,TRBJ2-7,TRBD2,TRBV6-5,CASSPYTGGTYEQYF,TGTGCCAGCAGCCCGTATACGGGGGGAACCTACGAGCAGTACTTC
once,TRBJ2-7,NA,TRBV4-1,CASSQELGFPYEQYF,TGCGCCAGCAGCCAGGAACTAGGGTTCCCCTACGAGCAGTACTTC
NA,TRBJ2-1,TRBD1,TRBV5-1,CASRYRTGSYGYNEQFF,TGCGCCAGCAGATATAGGACAGGGAGTTACGGCTACAATGAGCAGTTCTTC
once,TRBJ1-3,TRBD1,TRBV10-3,CAIRTGTGNTIYF,TGTGCCATCAGGACAGGGACCGGAAACACCATATATTTT
NA,TRBJ2-1,NA,TRBV5-6,CASSLGLDYNEQFF,TGTGCCAGCAGCTTGGGACTGGACTACAATGAGCAGTTCTTC
NA,TRBJ1-5,NA,TRBV7-9,CASSLRPNQPQHF,TGTGCCAGCAGCTTGCGTCCCAATCAGCCCCAGCATTTT
NA,TRBJ1-5,NA,TRBV28,CASKPQGSGQPQHF,TGTGCCAGCAAGCCACAGGGTTCGGGTCAGCCCCAGCATTTT
once,TRBJ1-2,NA,TRBV6-5,CASSYSDRGYGYTF,TGTGCCAGCAGTTACTCGGACCGGGGCTATGGCTACACCTTC
NA,TRBJ2-3,NA,TRBV2,CASYGGDFDTDTQYF,TGTGCCAGCTATGGAGGGGATTTTGACACAGATACGCAGTATTTT
once,TRBJ2-7,TRBD1,TRBV27,CASRLQAQGAVGYEQYF,TGTGCCAGCAGACTTCAAGCTCAGGGGGCAGTAGGCTACGAGCAGTACTTC
once,TRBJ2-3,TRBD2,TRBV5-1,CASSLAGTSGRYTDTQYF,TGCGCCAGCAGCTTGGCGGGGACTAGCGGGAGATACACAGATACGCAGTATTTT
NA,TRBJ2-1,TRBD2,TRBV5-1,CASSPNPGTSSYNEQFF,TGCGCCAGCAGCCCAAACCCCGGGACTAGCTCCTACAATGAGCAGTTCTTC
NA,TRBJ1-3,NA,TRBV2,CASSEQENTIYF,TGTGCCAGCAGTGAACAGGAAAACACCATATATTTT
NA,TRBJ2-7,TRBD2,TRBV7-2,CASSFVPLAGAYEQYF,TGTGCCAGCAGCTTCGTCCCTCTAGCGGGAGCGTACGAGCAGTACTTC
NA,TRBJ1-4,NA,TRBV5-1,CASSLQGATNEKLFF,TGCGCCAGCAGCTTACAGGGAGCAACTAATGAAAAACTGTTTTTT
NA,TRBJ2-1,NA,TRBV27,CASKSFSTGDEQFF,TGTGCCAGCAAGTCCTTTTCCACCGGGGATGAGCAGTTCTTC
NA,TRBJ1-1,NA,TRBV5-6,CASSLSGFRTEAFF,TGTGCCAGCAGCTTGTCAGGGTTTCGAACTGAAGCTTTCTTT
NA,TRBJ1-5,NA,TRBV9,CASSVGGSNQPQHF,TGTGCCAGCAGCGTCGGAGGAAGCAATCAGCCCCAGCATTTT
NA,TRBJ2-3,TRBD2,TRBV10-1,CASSDHKLAASTDTQYF,TGCGCCAGCAGTGACCATAAGCTAGCGGCCTCCACAGATACGCAGTATTTT
NA,TRBJ1-2,NA,TRBV21-1,CASSKAGLPYGYTF,TGTGCCAGCAGCAAAGCGGGACTGCCTTATGGCTACACCTTC
few,TRBJ2-7,NA,TRBV2,CASSERYEQYF,TGTGCCAGCAGTGAACGGTACGAGCAGTACTTC
NA,TRBJ1-1,NA,TRBV4-1,CASSPLNTLEAEAFF,TGCGCCAGCAGCCCACTTAATACCCTGGAGGCTGAAGCTTTCTTT
once,TRBJ1-3,NA,TRBV11-2,CASSFASGTLPGNTIYF,TGTGCCAGCAGCTTCGCTTCCGGGACACTTCCTGGAAACACCATATATTTT
once,TRBJ2-1,NA,TRBV19,CASSPAQGGSYNEQFF,TGTGCCAGTAGTCCCGCACAGGGAGGGTCTTACAATGAGCAGTTCTTC
NA,TRBJ1-2,NA,TRBV29-1,CSVVPPGDWHGYTF,TGCAGCGTTGTCCCTCCGGGGGATTGGCATGGCTACACCTTC
NA,TRBJ2-5,NA,TRBV11-2,CASSLVWTKQETQYF,TGTGCCAGCAGCTTAGTGTGGACTAAACAAGAGACCCAGTACTTC
NA,TRBJ2-1,NA,TRBV6-5,CASNLDNYNEQFF,TGTGCCAGCAATCTCGACAACTACAATGAGCAGTTCTTC
NA,TRBJ1-4,NA,TRBV19,CASSIGGLFGEKLFF,TGTGCCAGTAGTATCGGAGGGCTATTCGGTGAAAAACTGTTTTTT
NA,TRBJ1-6,NA,TRBV6-5,CASKAVWANSPLHF,TGTGCCAGCAAAGCGGTGTGGGCTAATTCACCCCTCCACTTT
NA,TRBJ1-4,NA,TRBV4-1,CASSQLRVNEKLFF,TGCGCCAGCAGCCAATTAAGAGTTAATGAAAAACTGTTTTTT
once,TRBJ1-4,NA,TRBV7-6,CASSLGGGTKLFF,TGTGCCAGCAGCTTAGGAGGTGGAACAAAACTGTTTTTT
once,TRBJ1-1,NA,TRBV28,CASSFFQEGRAEAFF,TGTGCCAGCAGTTTTTTTCAGGAGGGAAGGGCTGAAGCTTTCTTT
NA,TRBJ1-6,NA,TRBV15,CATSRDRGVGRSPLHF,TGTGCCACCAGCAGAGATCGGGGGGTAGGACGATCACCCCTCCACTTT
NA,TRBJ2-7,NA,TRBV5-1,CASSQLGGTAFYEQYF,TGCGCCAGCAGCCAGTTGGGCGGGACAGCCTTCTACGAGCAGTACTTC
NA,TRBJ2-1,NA,TRBV11-3,CASSLGRVLAIDEQFF,TGTGCCAGCAGCTTAGGCAGAGTGCTAGCGATCGATGAGCAGTTCTTC
NA,TRBJ1-1,TRBD1,TRBV5-1,CASSPGTGGPRSF,TGCGCCAGCAGCCCCGGGACAGGCGGTCCCCGTTCATTT
NA,TRBJ1-5,NA,TRBV5-5,CASSFSLGNQPQHF,TGTGCCAGCAGCTTTAGCCTTGGCAATCAGCCCCAGCATTTT
NA,TRBJ1-2,NA,TRBV6-5,CASSRQVGGYTF,TGTGCCAGCAGTCGACAGGTTGGGGGCTACACCTTC